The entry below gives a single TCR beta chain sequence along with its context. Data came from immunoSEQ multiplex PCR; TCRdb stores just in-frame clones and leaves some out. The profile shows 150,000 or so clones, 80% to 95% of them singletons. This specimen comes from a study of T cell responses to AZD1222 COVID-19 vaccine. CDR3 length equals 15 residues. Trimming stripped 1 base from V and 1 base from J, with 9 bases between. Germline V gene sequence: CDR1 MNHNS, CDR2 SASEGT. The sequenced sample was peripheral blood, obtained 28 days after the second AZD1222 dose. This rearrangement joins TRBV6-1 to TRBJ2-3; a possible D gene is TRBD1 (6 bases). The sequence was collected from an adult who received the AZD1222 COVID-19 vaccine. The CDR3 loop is CASSEVAGGTDTQYF. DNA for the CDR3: TGTGCCAGCAGTGAAGTCGCAGGGGGCACAGATACGCAGTATTTT.